This TCR beta chain was recorded in a study of blood T cell repertoires in COVID-19. Study summary: There were acute and convalescent COVID-19 samples, and they came from the United States, Italy and Spain. The cDNA or gDNA used as material had been derived from T cells, B-cell-depleted T cells, or PBMCs.

V lost 3 bases and J lost 9, with 15 bases in between. CDR3 length equals 12 residues. The germline V gene has CDR1 DFQATT and CDR2 SNEGSKA (reference sequence). Only in-frame clones appear in the TCRdb table, and some are missing; sequencing was by immunoSEQ multiplex PCR. The sample has around 700,000 clones; 75% to 90% are singletons. In this sample, this clone turned up once. This clonotype was obtained from a woman aged 18-29 years with acute or convalescent COVID-19. This rearrangement joins TRBV20-1 to TRBJ2-7; TRBD2 is a possible D gene (6 bases). Sequenced: peripheral blood. The CDR3 here is CSASKREDWQYF. The CDR3 nucleotides read TGCAGTGCTAGTAAAAGGGAGGATTGGCAGTACTTC.